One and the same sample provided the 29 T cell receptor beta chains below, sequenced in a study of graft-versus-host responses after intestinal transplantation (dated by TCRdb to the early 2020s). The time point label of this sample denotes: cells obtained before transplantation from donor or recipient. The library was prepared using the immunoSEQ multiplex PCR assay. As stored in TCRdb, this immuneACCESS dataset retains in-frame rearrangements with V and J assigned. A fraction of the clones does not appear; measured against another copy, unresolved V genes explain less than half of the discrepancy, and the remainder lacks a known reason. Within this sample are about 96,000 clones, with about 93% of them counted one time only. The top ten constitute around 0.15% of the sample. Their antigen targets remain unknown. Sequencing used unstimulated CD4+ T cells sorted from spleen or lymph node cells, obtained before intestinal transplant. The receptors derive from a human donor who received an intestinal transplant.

The CDR3 spells CASSQDGIGAGILAYEQYF. In DNA form, the CDR3 reads TGTGCCAGCAGCCAAGATGGTATTGGGGCGGGAATTTTGGCCTACGAGCAGTACTTC. The chain links TRBV4-2 to TRBJ2-7; D possibly corresponds to TRBD2 (6 bases). CDR1 and CDR2 from the germline V gene are LGHNA and YNFKEQ. This CDR3 has 19 amino acids. V lost 0 bases and J lost 2, with 23 bases in between.

The chain's CDR3 is CASRNGPRGSYGYTF. The CDR3 DNA reads as TGTGCCAGCAGGAACGGCCCCCGGGGATCCTATGGCTACACCTTC. The chain carries TRBV6-5 and TRBJ1-2, with D unresolved. CDR1 is MNHEY, CDR2 SVGAGI, per germline. CDR3 length equals 15 residues. V gave up 6 bases and J gave up 4 bases, with 18 bases separating them.

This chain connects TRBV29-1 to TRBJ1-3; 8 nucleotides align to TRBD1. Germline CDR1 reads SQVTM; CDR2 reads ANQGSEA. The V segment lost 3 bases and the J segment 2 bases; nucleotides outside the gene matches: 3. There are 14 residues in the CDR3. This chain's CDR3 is CSVEDRVPGNTIYF. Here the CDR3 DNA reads TGCAGCGTTGAGGACAGGGTACCTGGAAACACCATATATTTT. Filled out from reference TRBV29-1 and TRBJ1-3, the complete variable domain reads SAVISQKPSRDICQRGTSLTIQCQVDSQVTMMFWYRQQPGQSLTLIATANQGSEATYESGFVIDKFPISRPNLTFSTLTVSNMSPEDSSIYLCSVEDRVPGNTIYFGEGSWLTVV.

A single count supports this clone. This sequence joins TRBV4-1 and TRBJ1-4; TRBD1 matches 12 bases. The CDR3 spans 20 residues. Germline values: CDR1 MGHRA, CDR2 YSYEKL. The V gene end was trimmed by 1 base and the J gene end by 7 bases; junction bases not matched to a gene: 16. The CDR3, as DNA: TGCGCCAGCAGCCAAGTCCCCCCGGGACAGGGGGCATTTGGGGGTGAAAAACTGTTTTTT. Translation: CASSQVPPGQGAFGGEKLFF.

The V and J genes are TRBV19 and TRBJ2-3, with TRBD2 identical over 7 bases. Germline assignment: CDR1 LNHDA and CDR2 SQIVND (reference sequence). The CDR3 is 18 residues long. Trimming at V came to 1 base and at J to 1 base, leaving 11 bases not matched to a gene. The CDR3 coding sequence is TGTGCCAGTAGTATAGGGAGCGGGAAAATTACCGGCACAGATACGCAGTATTTT. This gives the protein CASSIGSGKITGTDTQYF.

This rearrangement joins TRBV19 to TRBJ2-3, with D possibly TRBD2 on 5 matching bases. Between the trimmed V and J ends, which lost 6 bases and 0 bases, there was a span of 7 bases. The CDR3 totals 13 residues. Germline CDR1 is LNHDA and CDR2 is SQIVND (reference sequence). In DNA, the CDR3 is TGTGCCAGTAGGCTAGCTAGCACAGATACGCAGTATTTT. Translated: CASRLASTDTQYF. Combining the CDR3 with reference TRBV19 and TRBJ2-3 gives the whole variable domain DGGITQSPKYLFRKEGQNVTLSCEQNLNHDAMYWYRQDPGQGLRLIYYSQIVNDFQKGDIAEGYSVSREKKESFPLTVTSAQKNPTAFYLCASRLASTDTQYFGPGTRLTVL.

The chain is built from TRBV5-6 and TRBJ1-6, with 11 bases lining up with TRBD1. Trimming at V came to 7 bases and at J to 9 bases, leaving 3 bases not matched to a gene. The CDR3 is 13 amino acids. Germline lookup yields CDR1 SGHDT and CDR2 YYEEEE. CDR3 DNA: TGTGCCAGCCTCGGGACAGGGGGTTCACCCCTCCACTTT. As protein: CASLGTGGSPLHF.

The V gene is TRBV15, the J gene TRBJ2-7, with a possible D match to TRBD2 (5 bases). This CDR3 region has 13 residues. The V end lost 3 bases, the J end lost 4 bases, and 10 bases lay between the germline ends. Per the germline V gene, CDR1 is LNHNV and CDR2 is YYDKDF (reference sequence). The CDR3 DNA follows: TGTGCCACCAGCAGCCCCAGCGGTTACGAGCAGTACTTC. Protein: CATSSPSGYEQYF.

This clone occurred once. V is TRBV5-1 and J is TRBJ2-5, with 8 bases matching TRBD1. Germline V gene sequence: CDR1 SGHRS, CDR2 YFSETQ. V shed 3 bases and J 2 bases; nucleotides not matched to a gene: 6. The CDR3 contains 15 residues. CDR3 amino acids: CASSSSRGPQETQYF. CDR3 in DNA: TGCGCCAGCAGCTCAAGCAGGGGGCCGCAAGAGACCCAGTACTTC.

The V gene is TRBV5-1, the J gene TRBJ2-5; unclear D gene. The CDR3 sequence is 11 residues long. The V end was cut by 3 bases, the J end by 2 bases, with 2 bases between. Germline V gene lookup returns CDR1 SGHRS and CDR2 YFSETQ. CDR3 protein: CASSSQETQYF. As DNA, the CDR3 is TGCGCCAGCAGCTCACAAGAGACCCAGTACTTC.

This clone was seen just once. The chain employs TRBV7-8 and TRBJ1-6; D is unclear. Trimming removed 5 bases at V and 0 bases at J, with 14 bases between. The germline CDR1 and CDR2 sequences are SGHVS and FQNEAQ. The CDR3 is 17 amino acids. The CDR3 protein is CASSPRGVNSYNSPLHF. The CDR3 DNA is TGTGCCAGCAGCCCCCGGGGAGTAAACTCCTATAATTCACCCCTCCACTTT. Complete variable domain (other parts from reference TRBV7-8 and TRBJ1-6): GAGVSQSPRYKVAKRGQDVALRCDPISGHVSLFWYQQALGQGPEFLTYFQNEAQLDKSGLPSDRFFAERPEGSVSTLKIQRTQQEDSAVYLCASSPRGVNSYNSPLHFGNGTRLTVT.

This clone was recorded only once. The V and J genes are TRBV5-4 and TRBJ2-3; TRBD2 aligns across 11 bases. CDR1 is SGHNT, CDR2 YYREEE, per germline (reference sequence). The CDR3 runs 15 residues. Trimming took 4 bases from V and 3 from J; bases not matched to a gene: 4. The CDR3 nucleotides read TGTGCCAGCAGCCAGACTAGCGGGGTAACAGATACGCAGTATTTT. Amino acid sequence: CASSQTSGVTDTQYF.

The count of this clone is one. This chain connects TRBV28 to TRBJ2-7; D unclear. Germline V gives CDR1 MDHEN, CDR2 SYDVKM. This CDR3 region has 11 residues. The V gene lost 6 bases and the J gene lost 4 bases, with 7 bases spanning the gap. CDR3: CASSLMYEQYF. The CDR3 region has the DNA TGTGCCAGCAGCCTAATGTACGAGCAGTACTTC.

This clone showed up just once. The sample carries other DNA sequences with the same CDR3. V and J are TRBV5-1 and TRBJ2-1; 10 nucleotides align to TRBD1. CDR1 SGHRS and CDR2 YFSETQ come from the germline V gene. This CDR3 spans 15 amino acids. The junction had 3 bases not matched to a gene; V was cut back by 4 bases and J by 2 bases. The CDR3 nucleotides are TGCGCCAGCAGCCTGGGACAGGGGCCCTACAATGAGCAGTTCTTC. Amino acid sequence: CASSLGQGPYNEQFF.

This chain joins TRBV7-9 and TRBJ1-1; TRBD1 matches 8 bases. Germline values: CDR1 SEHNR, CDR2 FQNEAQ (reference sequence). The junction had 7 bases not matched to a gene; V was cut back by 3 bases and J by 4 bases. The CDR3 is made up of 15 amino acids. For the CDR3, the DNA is TGTGCCAGCAGCTTCTCTCGACAGGGGACCACTGAAGCTTTCTTT. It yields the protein CASSFSRQGTTEAFF.

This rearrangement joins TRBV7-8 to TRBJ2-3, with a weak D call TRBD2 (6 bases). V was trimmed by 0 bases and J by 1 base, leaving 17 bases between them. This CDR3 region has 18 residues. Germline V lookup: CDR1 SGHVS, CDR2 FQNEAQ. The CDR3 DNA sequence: TGTGCCAGCAGCTTAGCGCTATCCCCCCCGGGAGGCACAGATACGCAGTATTTT. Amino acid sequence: CASSLALSPPGGTDTQYF.

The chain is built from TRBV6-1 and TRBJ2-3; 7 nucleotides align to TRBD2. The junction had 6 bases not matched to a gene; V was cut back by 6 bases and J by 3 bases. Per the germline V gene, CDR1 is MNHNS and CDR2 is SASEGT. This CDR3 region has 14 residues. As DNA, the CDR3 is TGTGCCAGCAGACAGCGGGATCTTACAGATACGCAGTATTTT. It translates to CASRQRDLTDTQYF.

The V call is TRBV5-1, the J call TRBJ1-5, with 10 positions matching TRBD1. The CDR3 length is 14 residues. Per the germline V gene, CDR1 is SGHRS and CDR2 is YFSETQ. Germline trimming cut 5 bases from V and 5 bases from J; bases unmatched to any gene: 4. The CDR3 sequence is CASSPDRGHQPQHF. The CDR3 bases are TGCGCCAGCAGTCCTGACAGGGGGCATCAGCCCCAGCATTTT.

The CDR3 DNA reads TGCGCCAGCAGCCAGGCGGGACGGTGGAACACCATATATTTT. Its protein product is CASSQAGRWNTIYF. The chain joins TRBV4-1 to TRBJ1-3; perhaps TRBD1 as D (5 bases). CDR1 and CDR2 from the germline V gene are MGHRA and YSYEKL. V was trimmed by 3 bases and J by 7 bases, leaving 13 bases between them. The CDR3 has 14 residues.

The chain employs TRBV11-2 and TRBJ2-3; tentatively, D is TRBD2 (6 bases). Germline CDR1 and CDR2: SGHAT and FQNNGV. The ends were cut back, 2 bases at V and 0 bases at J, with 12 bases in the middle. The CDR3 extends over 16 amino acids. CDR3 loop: CASSLLRGLSTDTQYF. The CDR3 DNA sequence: TGTGCCAGCAGCTTACTTCGCGGACTAAGCACAGATACGCAGTATTTT.

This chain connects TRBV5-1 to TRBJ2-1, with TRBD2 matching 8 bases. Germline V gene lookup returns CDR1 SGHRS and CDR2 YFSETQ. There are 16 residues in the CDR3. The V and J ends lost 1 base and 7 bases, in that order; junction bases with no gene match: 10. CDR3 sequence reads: CASSLRSREAPNEQFF. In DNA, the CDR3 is TGCGCCAGCAGCTTGAGGTCGCGGGAGGCTCCAAATGAGCAGTTCTTC.

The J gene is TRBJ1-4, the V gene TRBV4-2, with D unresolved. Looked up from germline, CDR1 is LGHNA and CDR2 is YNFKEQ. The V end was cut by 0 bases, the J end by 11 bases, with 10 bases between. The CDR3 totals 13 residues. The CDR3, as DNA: TGTGCCAGCAGCCAAGAGGTTGGAGGGAAACTGTTTTTT. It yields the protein CASSQEVGGKLFF.

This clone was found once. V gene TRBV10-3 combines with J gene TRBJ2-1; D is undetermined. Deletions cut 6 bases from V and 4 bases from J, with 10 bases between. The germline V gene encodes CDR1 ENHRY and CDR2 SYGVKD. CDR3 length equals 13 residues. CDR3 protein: CAIRGPPYNEQFF. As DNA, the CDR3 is TGTGCCATCAGGGGCCCACCTTACAATGAGCAGTTCTTC.

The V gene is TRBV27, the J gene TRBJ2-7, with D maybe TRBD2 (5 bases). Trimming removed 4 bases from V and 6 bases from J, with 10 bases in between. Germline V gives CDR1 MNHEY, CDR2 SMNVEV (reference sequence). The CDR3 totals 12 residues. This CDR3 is CASSSGVGEQYF. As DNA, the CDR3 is TGTGCCAGCAGTTCCGGGGTGGGCGAGCAGTACTTC.

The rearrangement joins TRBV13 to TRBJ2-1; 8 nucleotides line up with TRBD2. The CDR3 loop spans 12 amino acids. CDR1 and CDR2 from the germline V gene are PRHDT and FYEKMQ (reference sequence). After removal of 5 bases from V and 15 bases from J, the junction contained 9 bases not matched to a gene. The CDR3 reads CASSPGTRLPFF. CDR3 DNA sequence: TGTGCCAGCAGCCCTGGGACTAGACTCCCGTTCTTC.

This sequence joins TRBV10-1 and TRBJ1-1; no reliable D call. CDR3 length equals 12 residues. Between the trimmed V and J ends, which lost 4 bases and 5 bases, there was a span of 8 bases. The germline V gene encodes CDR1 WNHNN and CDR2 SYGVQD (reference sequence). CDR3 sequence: CASSAGGTEAFF. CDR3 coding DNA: TGCGCCAGCAGTGCGGGTGGGACTGAAGCTTTCTTT.

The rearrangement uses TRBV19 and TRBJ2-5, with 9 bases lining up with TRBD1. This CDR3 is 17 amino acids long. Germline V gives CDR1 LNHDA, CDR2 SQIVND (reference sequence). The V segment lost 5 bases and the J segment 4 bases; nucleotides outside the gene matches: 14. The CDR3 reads CASSPAGDRDTVETQYF. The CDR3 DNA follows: TGTGCCAGTAGTCCCGCGGGGGACAGGGATACTGTAGAGACCCAGTACTTC. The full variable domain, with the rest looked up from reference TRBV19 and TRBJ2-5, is DGGITQSPKYLFRKEGQNVTLSCEQNLNHDAMYWYRQDPGQGLRLIYYSQIVNDFQKGDIAEGYSVSREKKESFPLTVTSAQKNPTAFYLCASSPAGDRDTVETQYFGPGTRLLVL.

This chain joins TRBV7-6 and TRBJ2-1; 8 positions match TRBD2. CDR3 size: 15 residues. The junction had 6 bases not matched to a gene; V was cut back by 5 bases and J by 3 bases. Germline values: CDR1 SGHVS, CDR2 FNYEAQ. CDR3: CASSPRTSHYNEQFF. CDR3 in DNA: TGTGCCAGCAGCCCCCGGACTAGCCACTACAATGAGCAGTTCTTC.

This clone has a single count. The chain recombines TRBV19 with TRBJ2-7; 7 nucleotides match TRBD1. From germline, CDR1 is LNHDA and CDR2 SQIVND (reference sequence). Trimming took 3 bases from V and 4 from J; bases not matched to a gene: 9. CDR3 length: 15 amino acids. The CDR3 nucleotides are TGTGCCAGTAGTATCCAGTCCAGGGGGTTATACGAGCAGTACTTC. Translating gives CASSIQSRGLYEQYF.